Each of the 22 T cell receptor beta chains below was sequenced from the same sample in a study of PD-1 blockade in classical Hodgkin lymphoma. Sample time point: newly diagnosed, previously untreated cHL patient sample. The study isolated CD8+ T cells from thawed PBMCs by magnetic negative selection. Assay used: immunoSEQ multiplex PCR; TCRdb lists only in-frame clones, some missing. The sample shows about 5,000 clones, about 86% of them seen only once. The source material was CD8+ T cells from blood. Source of these receptors: a human donor with classical Hodgkin lymphoma.

V and J are TRBV6-1 and TRBJ2-2; D unresolved. Germline CDR1 MNHNS, CDR2 SASEGT. The CDR3 length is 14 residues. Trimming pared 6 bases from V and 3 bases from J, leaving 11 bases between. The CDR3 is CASRGSRDTGELFF. Here the CDR3 DNA reads TGTGCCAGCAGAGGAAGTCGGGACACCGGGGAGCTGTTTTTT.

This rearrangement joins TRBV19 to TRBJ1-1; unclear D gene. From germline, CDR1 is LNHDA and CDR2 SQIVND (reference sequence). Trimming cost V 3 bases and J 1 base, with 6 bases left between them. The CDR3 has 13 residues. DNA of the CDR3: TGTGCCAGTAGTATGACCGAGAACACTGAAGCTTTCTTT. Protein: CASSMTENTEAFF.

Concerning this clone: The junction does not match germline at one end; this may be a read error. The J gene is TRBJ2-3, the V gene TRBV5-1, with D possibly matching TRBD2 (5 bases). Germline V gives CDR1 SGHRS, CDR2 YFSETQ. The CDR3 has 8 residues. CDR3 nucleotide sequence: TGCGCCAGCAGCTCGGACTTTTTT. Translating it yields CASSSDFF.

The chain uses TRBV7-3 and TRBJ1-3; 10 bases agree with TRBD1. CDR1 and CDR2 from the germline V gene are SGHTA and FQGTGA. V dropped 5 bases and J dropped 4; count of bases not matched to a gene: 2. The CDR3 is 14 amino acids. The CDR3 protein is CASSPTGGGNTIYF. Here the CDR3 DNA reads TGTGCCAGCAGCCCGACAGGGGGCGGAAACACCATATATTTT.

This clone was picked up one time. V gene TRBV25-1 combines with J gene TRBJ1-1, with a tentative D call TRBD1 (6 bases). CDR3 length: 16 residues. Per the germline V gene, CDR1 is MGHDK and CDR2 is SYGVNS. V lost 1 base to trimming and J lost 2 bases, with 14 bases between them. CDR3 nucleotides: TGTGCCAGCAGTGAATTTCTTCAGGGGTTCAACACTGAAGCTTTCTTT. It specifies CASSEFLQGFNTEAFF.

The chain is built from TRBV25-1 and TRBJ1-1; 7 positions agree with TRBD1. The CDR3 has 15 amino acids. Germline V lookup: CDR1 MGHDK, CDR2 SYGVNS. The V and J ends lost 2 bases and 4 bases, in that order; junction bases with no gene match: 7. CDR3: CASSEPRGQGTEAFF. DNA for the CDR3: TGTGCCAGCAGTGAACCTAGGGGGCAAGGCACTGAAGCTTTCTTT.

The chain couples TRBV25-1 to TRBJ1-5, with D hard to call. The CDR3 runs to 12 residues. The germline V and J ends were trimmed by 6 bases and 4 bases, with 7 bases remaining between them. Per germline, CDR1 MGHDK and CDR2 SYGVNS. CDR3 nucleotides: TGTGCCAGCAGGGGTTCTAATCAGCCCCAGCATTTT. Translation: CASRGSNQPQHF. Using reference TRBV25-1 and TRBJ1-5 for the parts outside the CDR3, the full variable domain is EADIYQTPRYLVIGTGKKITLECSQTMGHDKMYWYQQDPGMELHLIHYSYGVNSTEKGDLSSESTVSRIRTEHFPLTLESARPSHTSQYLCASRGSNQPQHFGDGTRLSIL.

The chain couples TRBV13 to TRBJ2-1; TRBD2 agrees at 9 bases. CDR1 is PRHDT, CDR2 FYEKMQ, per germline (reference sequence). This CDR3 is built from 15 residues. The junction had 0 bases not matched to a gene; V was cut back by 1 base and J by 2 bases. The CDR3 nucleotides are TGTGCCAGCAGCTTAGCTAGCGGGGCCTACAATGAGCAGTTCTTC. Protein sequence: CASSLASGAYNEQFF.

This sequence joins TRBV27 and TRBJ2-7; D call uncertain. Germline CDR1 reads MNHEY; CDR2 reads SMNVEV (reference sequence). This CDR3 has 13 residues. V was cut by 3 bases and J by 2 bases, with 8 bases left in between. In DNA, the CDR3 is TGTGCCAGCAGTTTGACCCGGGCCTACGAGCAGTACTTC. Protein sequence: CASSLTRAYEQYF.

The chain recombines TRBV9 with TRBJ2-7; D not certain. V was cut by 0 bases and J by 2 bases, with 9 bases left in between. CDR3 length equals 14 residues. Per the germline V gene, CDR1 is SGDLS and CDR2 is YYNGEE. CDR3 residues: CASSVDGSTYEQYF. The DNA of the CDR3 is TGTGCCAGCAGCGTAGATGGTAGTACCTACGAGCAGTACTTC.

This clone was seen once. This chain uses TRBV7-7 with TRBJ2-7; no clear D gene. V shed 7 bases and J shed 4 bases, with 20 bases lying between them. The CDR3 is 15 residues long. The germline V gene has CDR1 SSHAT and CDR2 FNYEAQ (reference sequence). The CDR3 reads CASTHICRPKYEQYF. The CDR3 DNA reads TGTGCCAGCACCCATATATGCAGGCCGAAATACGAGCAGTACTTC.

The chain joins TRBV28 to TRBJ1-5; D is possibly TRBD1 (5 bases). This CDR3 is 16 amino acids long. From germline, CDR1 is MDHEN and CDR2 SYDVKM. V was pared by 11 bases and J by 4 bases, with 24 bases between. The CDR3 is CALAQGGGIRNQPQHF. DNA for the CDR3: TGTGCCCTGGCCCAAGGCGGGGGGATACGAAATCAGCCCCAGCATTTT.

J is TRBJ2-1 and V is TRBV28; 10 nucleotides align to TRBD2. Germline-derived CDR1 and CDR2 are MDHEN and SYDVKM. Germline trimming cut 5 bases from V and 4 bases from J; bases unmatched to any gene: 5. There are 15 residues in the CDR3. CDR3 sequence (DNA): TGTGCCAGCAGTAAAGAAGCGGGAGGGTACAATGAGCAGTTCTTC. Amino acid sequence: CASSKEAGGYNEQFF.

This sequence joins TRBV30 and TRBJ1-2; no clear D. CDR1 is GTSNPN, CDR2 SVGIG, per germline (reference sequence). V lost 3 bases and J lost 4, with 6 bases in between. This CDR3 spans 11 amino acids. The CDR3 protein is CAWRQAYGYTF. CDR3 nucleotides: TGTGCCTGGAGACAAGCCTATGGCTACACCTTC.

The V call is TRBV27, the J call TRBJ2-2; 8 bases fit TRBD2. CDR1 and CDR2 from the germline V gene are MNHEY and SMNVEV (reference sequence). Trimming cost V 2 bases and J 5 bases; bases outside gene matches: 7. The CDR3 loop spans 16 amino acids. CDR3 sequence reads: CASSLGVAGYTGELFF. CDR3 coding DNA: TGTGCCAGCAGTTTAGGAGTAGCGGGATATACCGGGGAGCTGTTTTTT.

The genes are TRBV14 and TRBJ1-4; no firm D call. The CDR3 extends over 14 amino acids. The germline V gene encodes CDR1 SGHDN and CDR2 FVKESK. The ends were cut back, 5 bases at V and 2 bases at J, with 9 bases in the middle. This chain's CDR3 is CASSARATNEKLFF. CDR3 nucleotides: TGTGCCAGCAGCGCCCGAGCCACTAATGAAAAACTGTTTTTT.

This chain uses TRBV6-1 with TRBJ2-5; D is unresolved. The CDR3 spans 11 residues. The germline gives CDR1 MNHNS, CDR2 SASEGT. V was pared by 3 bases and J by 5 bases, with 4 bases between. The CDR3 reads CASSDTETQYF. The CDR3 DNA follows: TGTGCCAGCAGTGACACGGAGACCCAGTACTTC.

This chain links TRBV25-1 with TRBJ2-7; D may be TRBD1 (6 bases). The germline V gene encodes CDR1 MGHDK and CDR2 SYGVNS. V lost 2 bases and J 4 bases, leaving 15 bases between the germline ends. This CDR3 has 15 residues. CDR3 residues: CASSEQGLAAYEQYF. For the CDR3, the DNA is TGTGCCAGCAGTGAACAGGGGCTAGCTGCTTACGAGCAGTACTTC.

The chain joins TRBV18 to TRBJ2-4; D may match TRBD1 or TRBD2 (5 bases each). The CDR3 loop spans 15 amino acids. The V and J ends lost 3 bases and 0 bases respectively, with 9 bases between them. The germline V gene encodes CDR1 KGHSH and CDR2 LQKENI. Written as DNA, the CDR3 is TGTGCCAGCTCACCTGTTGGGGGAGCCAAAAACATTCAGTACTTC. Amino acid sequence: CASSPVGGAKNIQYF.

The gene calls are TRBV25-1 and TRBJ1-5; no firm D call. Trimming removed 2 bases at V and 2 bases at J, with 4 bases between. The CDR3 is 13 amino acids. From germline, CDR1 is MGHDK and CDR2 SYGVNS. The CDR3 is CASSEMGNQPQHF. CDR3 in DNA: TGTGCCAGCAGTGAAATGGGCAATCAGCCCCAGCATTTT.

The CDR3: CASSRKGNNSPLHF. The CDR3 nucleotides are TGTGCCAGCAGCCGTAAGGGGAACAATTCACCCCTCCACTTT. The rearrangement uses TRBV11-1 and TRBJ1-6, with TRBD1 as a possible D gene (5 bases). The germline CDR1 and CDR2 sequences are SGHAT and FQDESV (reference sequence). This CDR3 has 14 residues. Between the trimmed V and J ends, which lost 5 bases and 7 bases, there was a span of 12 bases.

This clone appeared a few times. The rearrangement uses TRBV30 and TRBJ1-1; perhaps TRBD1 as D (5 bases). This CDR3 has 13 amino acids. The germline gives CDR1 GTSNPN, CDR2 SVGIG (reference sequence). V was trimmed by 6 bases and J by 1 base, leaving 12 bases between them. The CDR3 bases are TGTGCCTGTACCAAAGACAGGAACACTGAAGCTTTCTTT. As protein: CACTKDRNTEAFF.